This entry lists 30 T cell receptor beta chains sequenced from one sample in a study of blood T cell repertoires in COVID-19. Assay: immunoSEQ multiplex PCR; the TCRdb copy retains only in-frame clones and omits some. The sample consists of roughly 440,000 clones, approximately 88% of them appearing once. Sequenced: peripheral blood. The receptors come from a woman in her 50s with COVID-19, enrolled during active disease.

This chain's CDR3 is CASSQRGDTEAFF. The CDR3 DNA sequence: TGTGCCAGCAGCCAACGGGGAGACACTGAAGCTTTCTTT. V usage is TRBV3-1 (or the pseudogene TRBV3-2) and J usage is TRBJ1-1; D is unclear. There are 13 residues in the CDR3. Germline loops: CDR1 LGHDT, CDR2 YNNKEL (reference sequence). V lost 2 bases and J lost 3, with 7 bases in between.

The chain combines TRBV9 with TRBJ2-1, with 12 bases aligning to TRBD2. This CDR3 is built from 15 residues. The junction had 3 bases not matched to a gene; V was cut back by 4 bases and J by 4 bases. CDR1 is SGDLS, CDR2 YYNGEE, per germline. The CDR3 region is CASSPTSGGYNEQFF. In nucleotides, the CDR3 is TGTGCCAGCAGCCCGACTAGCGGGGGTTACAATGAGCAGTTCTTC.

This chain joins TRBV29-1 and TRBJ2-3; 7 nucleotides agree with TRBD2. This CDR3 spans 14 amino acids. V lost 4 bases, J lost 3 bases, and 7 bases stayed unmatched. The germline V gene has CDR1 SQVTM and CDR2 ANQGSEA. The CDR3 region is CSVVGRGRTDTQYF. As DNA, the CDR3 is TGCAGCGTTGTAGGGCGGGGGAGAACAGATACGCAGTATTTT.

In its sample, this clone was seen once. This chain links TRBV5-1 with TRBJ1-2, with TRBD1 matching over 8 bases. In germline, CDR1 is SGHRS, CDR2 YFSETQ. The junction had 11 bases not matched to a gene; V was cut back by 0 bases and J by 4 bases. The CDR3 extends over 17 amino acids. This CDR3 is CASSLGATGAMGYGYTF. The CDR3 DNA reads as TGCGCCAGCAGCTTGGGGGCGACAGGGGCCATGGGCTATGGCTACACCTTC. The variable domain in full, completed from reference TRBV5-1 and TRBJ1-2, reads KAGVTQTPRYLIKTRGQQVTLSCSPISGHRSVSWYQQTPGQGLQFLFEYFSETQRNKGNFPGRFSGRQFSNSRSEMNVSTLELGDSALYLCASSLGATGAMGYGYTFGSGTRLTVV.

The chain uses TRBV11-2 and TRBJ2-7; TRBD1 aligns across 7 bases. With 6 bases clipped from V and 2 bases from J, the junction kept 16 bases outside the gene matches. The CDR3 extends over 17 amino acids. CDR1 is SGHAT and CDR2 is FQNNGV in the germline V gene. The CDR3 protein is CASSLTYSGTVPYEQYF. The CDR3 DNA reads TGTGCCAGCAGTTTAACCTACTCCGGGACAGTTCCCTACGAGCAGTACTTC.

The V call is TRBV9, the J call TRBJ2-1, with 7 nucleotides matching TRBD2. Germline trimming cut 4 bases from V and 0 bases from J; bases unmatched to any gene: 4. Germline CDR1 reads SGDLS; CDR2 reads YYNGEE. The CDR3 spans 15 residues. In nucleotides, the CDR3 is TGTGCCAGCAGCCTCACGGGGGGCTCCTACAATGAGCAGTTCTTC. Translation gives CASSLTGGSYNEQFF.

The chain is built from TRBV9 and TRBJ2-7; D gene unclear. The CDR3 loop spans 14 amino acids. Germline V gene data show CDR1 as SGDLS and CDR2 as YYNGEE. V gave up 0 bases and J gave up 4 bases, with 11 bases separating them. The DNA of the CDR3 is TGTGCCAGCAGCGTAGCGGCAGAGGAGTACGAGCAGTACTTC. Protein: CASSVAAEEYEQYF.

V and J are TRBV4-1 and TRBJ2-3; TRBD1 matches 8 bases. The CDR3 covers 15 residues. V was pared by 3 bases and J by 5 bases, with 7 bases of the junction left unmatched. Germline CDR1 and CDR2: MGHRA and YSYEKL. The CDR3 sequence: CASSHPDRAGDTQYF. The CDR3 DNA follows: TGCGCCAGCAGCCATCCGGACAGGGCAGGAGATACGCAGTATTTT.

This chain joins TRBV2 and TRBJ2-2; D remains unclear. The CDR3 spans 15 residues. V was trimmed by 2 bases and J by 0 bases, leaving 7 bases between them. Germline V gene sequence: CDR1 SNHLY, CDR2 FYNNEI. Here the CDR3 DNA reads TGTGCCAGCAGTGAAAGCCTGGCGAACACCGGGGAGCTGTTTTTT. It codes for CASSESLANTGELFF.

The chain's CDR3 is CASSAGTQNNEQFF. The DNA of the CDR3 is TGTGCCAGCAGCGCCGGGACACAAAACAATGAGCAGTTCTTC. This chain connects TRBV5-6 to TRBJ2-1, with a tentative D call TRBD1 (6 bases). The V end lost 4 bases, the J end lost 5 bases, and 13 bases lay between the germline ends. Germline CDR1 SGHDT, CDR2 YYEEEE. The CDR3 contains 14 residues.

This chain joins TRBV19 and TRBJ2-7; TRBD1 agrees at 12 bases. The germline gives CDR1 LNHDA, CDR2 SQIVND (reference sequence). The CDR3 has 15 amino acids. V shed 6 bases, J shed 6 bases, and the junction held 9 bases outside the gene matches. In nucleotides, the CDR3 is TGTGCCAGTAGCCGTCCGGGACAGGGGGCTTTCGAGCAGTACTTC. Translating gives CASSRPGQGAFEQYF.

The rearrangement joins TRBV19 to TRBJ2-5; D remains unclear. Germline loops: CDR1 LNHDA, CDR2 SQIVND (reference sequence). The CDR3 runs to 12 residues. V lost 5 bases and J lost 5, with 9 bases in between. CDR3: CASSPERETQYF. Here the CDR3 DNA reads TGTGCCAGTAGTCCCGAACGGGAGACCCAGTACTTC.

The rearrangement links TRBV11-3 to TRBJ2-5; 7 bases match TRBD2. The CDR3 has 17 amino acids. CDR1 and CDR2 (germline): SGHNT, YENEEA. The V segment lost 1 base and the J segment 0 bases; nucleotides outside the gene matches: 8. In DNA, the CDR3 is TGTGCCAGCAGCTTAGTAACCCCGGGACTACACCAAGAGACCCAGTACTTC. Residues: CASSLVTPGLHQETQYF.

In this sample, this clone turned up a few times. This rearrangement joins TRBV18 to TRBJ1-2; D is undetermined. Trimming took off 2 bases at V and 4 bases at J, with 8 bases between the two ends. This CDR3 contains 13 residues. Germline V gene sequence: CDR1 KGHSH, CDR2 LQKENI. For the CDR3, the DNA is TGTGCCAGCTCACCAGAACAAGTCTATGGCTACACCTTC. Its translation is CASSPEQVYGYTF.

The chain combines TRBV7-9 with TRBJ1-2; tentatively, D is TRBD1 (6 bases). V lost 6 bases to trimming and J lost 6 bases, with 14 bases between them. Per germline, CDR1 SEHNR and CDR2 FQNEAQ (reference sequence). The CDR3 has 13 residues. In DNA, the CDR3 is TGTGCCAGCAGGTCCCCGGGACAACATGGCTACACCTTC. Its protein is CASRSPGQHGYTF. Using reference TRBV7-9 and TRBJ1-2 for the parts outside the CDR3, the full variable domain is DTGVSQNPRHKITKRGQNVTFRCDPISEHNRLYWYRQTLGQGPEFLTYFQNEAQLEKSRLLSDRFSAERPKGSFSTLEIQRTEQGDSAMYLCASRSPGQHGYTFGSGTRLTVV.

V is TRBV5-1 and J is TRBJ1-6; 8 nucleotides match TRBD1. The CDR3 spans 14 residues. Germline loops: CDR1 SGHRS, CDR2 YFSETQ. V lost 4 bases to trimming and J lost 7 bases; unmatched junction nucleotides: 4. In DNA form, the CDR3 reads TGCGCCAGCAGCCGACAGGGGTGGAATTCACCCCTCCACTTT. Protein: CASSRQGWNSPLHF.

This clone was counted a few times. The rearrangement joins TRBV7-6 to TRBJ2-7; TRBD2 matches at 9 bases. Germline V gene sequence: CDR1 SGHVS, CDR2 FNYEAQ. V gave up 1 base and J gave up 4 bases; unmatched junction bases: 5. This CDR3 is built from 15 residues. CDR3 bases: TGTGCCAGCAGCTTAGGGGCTAGCGGGGTATACGAGCAGTACTTC. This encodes CASSLGASGVYEQYF.

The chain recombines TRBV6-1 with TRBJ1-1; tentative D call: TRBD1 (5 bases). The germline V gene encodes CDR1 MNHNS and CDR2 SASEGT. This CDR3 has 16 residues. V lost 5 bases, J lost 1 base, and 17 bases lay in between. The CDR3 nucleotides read TGTGCCAGCAGTCAAGGGACGGAGACTAAGAACACTGAAGCTTTCTTT. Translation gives CASSQGTETKNTEAFF.

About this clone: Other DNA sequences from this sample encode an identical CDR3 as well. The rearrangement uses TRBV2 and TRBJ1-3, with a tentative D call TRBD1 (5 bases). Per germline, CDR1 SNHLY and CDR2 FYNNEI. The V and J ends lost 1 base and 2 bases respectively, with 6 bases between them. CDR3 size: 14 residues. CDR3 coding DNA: TGTGCCAGCAGTGAAGGGACACCTGGAAACACCATATATTTT. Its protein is CASSEGTPGNTIYF.

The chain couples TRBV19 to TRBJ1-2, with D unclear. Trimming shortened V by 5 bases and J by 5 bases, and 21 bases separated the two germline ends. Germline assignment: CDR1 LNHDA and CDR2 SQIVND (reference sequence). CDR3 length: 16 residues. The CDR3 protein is CASSSISRGQTYGYTF. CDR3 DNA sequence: TGTGCCAGTAGTTCAATCTCTAGAGGGCAGACTTATGGCTACACCTTC.

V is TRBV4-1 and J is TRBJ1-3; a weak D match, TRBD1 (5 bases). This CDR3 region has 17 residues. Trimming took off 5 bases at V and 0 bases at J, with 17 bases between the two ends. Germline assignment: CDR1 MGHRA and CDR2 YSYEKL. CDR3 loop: CASSSEGPRSSGNTIYF. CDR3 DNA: TGCGCCAGCAGCTCGGAGGGGCCCCGGAGCTCTGGAAACACCATATATTTT.

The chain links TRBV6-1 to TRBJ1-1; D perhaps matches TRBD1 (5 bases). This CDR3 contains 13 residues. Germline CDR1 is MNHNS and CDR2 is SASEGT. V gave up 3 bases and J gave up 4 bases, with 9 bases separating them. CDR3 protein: CASSEFRGTEAFF. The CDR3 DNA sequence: TGTGCCAGCAGTGAGTTTAGGGGCACTGAAGCTTTCTTT.

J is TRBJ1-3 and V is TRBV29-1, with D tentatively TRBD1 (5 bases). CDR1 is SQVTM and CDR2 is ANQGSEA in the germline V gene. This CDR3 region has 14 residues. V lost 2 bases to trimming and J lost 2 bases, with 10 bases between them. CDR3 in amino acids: CSVELGRAGNTIYF. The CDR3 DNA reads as TGCAGCGTTGAATTAGGCAGGGCTGGAAACACCATATATTTT.

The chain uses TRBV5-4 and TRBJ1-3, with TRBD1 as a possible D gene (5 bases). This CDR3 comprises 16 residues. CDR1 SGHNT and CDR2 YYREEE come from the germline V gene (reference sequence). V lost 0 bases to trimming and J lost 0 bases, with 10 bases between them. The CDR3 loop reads CASSLGGANSGNTIYF. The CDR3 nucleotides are TGTGCCAGCAGCTTGGGTGGGGCGAACTCTGGAAACACCATATATTTT.

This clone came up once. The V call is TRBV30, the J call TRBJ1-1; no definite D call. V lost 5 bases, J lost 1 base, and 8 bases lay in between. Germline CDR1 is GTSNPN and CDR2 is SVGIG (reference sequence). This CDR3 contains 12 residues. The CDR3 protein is CAWGRRNTEAFF. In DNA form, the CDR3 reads TGTGCCTGGGGGCGGAGGAACACTGAAGCTTTCTTT. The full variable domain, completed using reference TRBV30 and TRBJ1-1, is SQTIHQWPATLVQPVGSPLSLECTVEGTSNPNLYWYRQAAGRGLQLLFYSVGIGQISSEVPQNLSASRPQDRQFILSSKKLLLSDSGFYLCAWGRRNTEAFFGQGTRLTVV.

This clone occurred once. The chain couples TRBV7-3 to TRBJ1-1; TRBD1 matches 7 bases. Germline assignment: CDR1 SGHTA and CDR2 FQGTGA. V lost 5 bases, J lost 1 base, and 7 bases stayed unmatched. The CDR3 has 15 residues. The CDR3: CASSPMTGKNTEAFF. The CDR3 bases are TGTGCCAGCAGCCCAATGACAGGGAAGAACACTGAAGCTTTCTTT.

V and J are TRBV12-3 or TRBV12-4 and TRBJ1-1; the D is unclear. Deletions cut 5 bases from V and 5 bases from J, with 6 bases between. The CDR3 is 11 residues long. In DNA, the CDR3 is TGTGCCAGCAGTCATCGGACTGAAGCTTTCTTT. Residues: CASSHRTEAFF.

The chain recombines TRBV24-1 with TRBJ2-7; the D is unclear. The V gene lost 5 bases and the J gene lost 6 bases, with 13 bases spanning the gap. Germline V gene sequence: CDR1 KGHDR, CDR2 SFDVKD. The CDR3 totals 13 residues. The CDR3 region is CATSVRNGGEQYF. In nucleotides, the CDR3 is TGTGCCACCAGTGTTAGGAACGGCGGCGAGCAGTACTTC.

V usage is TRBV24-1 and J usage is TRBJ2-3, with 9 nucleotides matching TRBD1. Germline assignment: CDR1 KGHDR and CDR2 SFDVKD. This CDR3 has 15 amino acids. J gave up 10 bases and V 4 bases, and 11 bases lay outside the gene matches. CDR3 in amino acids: CATSEWGTGFDAQYF. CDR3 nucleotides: TGTGCCACCAGTGAGTGGGGGACAGGGTTCGATGCGCAGTATTTT.

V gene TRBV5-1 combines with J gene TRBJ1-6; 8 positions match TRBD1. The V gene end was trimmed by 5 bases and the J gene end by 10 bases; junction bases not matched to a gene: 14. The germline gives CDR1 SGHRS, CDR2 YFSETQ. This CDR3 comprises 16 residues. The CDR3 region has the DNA TGCGCCAGCAGTCCTTTAACCGGGACAGGCAGCTCACCCCTCCACTTT. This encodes CASSPLTGTGSSPLHF.